This record concerns one TCR beta chain sequence. The antigen is not known. Profiling relied on immunoSEQ multiplex PCR, and the TCRdb table lists in-frame clones only, not all of them. The profile shows fewer than 55,000 clones, 75% to 90% of them singletons. Time point noted: blood 2 weeks post-SBRT. The treatment: 15 Gy SBRT to primary tumor, nephrectomy 4 weeks later. Germline assignment: CDR1 MNHEY and CDR2 SMNVEV (reference sequence). The V gene end was trimmed by 5 bases and the J gene end by 7 bases; junction bases not matched to a gene: 13. CDR3 size: 17 residues. The data derive from a study of radiation and T cells in renal cell carcinoma. Study-level results: Pretreatment tumor biopsies were lacking, so baseline clonotypes are unknown.

The receptor was derived from a woman in her 70s with renal cell carcinoma. The sample consisted of blood, taken from a patient whose treatment included radiotherapy and nephrectomy. The rearrangement joins TRBV27 to TRBJ2-1, with TRBD2 matching over 11 bases. This chain's CDR3 is CASSLLLAGGPENEQFF. The CDR3 bases are TGTGCCAGCAGTCTGCTCTTAGCGGGAGGGCCGGAAAATGAGCAGTTCTTC.